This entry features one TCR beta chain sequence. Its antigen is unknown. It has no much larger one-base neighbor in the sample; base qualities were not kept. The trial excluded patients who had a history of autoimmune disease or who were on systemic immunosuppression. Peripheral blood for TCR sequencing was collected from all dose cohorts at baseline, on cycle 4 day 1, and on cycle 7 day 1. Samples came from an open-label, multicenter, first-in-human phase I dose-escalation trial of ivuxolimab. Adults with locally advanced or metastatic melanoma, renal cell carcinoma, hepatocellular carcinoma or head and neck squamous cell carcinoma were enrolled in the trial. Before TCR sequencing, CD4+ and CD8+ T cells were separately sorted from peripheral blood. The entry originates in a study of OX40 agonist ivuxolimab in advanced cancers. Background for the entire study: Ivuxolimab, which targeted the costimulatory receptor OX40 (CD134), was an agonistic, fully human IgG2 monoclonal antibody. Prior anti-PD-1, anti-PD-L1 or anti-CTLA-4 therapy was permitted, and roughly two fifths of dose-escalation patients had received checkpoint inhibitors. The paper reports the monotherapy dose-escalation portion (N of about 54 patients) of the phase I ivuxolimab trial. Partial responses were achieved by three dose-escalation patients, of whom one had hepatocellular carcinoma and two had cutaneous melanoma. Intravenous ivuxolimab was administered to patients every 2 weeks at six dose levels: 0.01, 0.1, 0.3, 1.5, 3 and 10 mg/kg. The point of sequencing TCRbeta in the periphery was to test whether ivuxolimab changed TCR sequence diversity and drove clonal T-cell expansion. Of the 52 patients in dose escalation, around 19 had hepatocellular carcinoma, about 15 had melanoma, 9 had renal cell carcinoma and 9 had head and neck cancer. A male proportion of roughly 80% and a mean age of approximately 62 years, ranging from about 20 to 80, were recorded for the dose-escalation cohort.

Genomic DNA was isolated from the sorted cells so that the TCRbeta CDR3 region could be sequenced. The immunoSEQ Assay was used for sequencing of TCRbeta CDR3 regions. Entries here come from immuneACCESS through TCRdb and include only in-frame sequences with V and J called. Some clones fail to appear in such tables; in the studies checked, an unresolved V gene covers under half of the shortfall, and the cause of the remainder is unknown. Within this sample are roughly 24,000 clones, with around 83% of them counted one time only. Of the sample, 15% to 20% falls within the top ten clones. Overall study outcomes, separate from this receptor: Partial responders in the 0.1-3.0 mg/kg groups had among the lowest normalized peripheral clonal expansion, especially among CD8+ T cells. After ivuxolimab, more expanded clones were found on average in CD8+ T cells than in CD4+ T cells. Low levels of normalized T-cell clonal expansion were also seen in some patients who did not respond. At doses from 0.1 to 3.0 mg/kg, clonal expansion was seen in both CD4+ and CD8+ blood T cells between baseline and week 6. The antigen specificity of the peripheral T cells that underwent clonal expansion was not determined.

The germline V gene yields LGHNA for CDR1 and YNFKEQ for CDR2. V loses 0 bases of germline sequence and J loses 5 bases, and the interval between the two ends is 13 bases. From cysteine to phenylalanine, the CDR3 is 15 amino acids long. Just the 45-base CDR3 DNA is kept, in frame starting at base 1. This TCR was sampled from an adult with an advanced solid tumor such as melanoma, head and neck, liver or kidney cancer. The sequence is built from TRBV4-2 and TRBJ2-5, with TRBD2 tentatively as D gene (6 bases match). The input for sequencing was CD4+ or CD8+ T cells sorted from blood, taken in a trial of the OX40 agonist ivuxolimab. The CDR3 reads CASSQDPASVETQYF. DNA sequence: TGTGCCAGCAGCCAAGATCCCGCTAGCGTGGAGACCCAGTACTTC.